Following are 2 T cell receptor beta chains from one sample sequenced in a study of identifying expanded T cells in peripheral blood. TCRdb keeps only in-frame clones here, not all; method: immunoSEQ multiplex PCR. The profile shows about 94,000 clones, around 90% of them singletons. Sequencing was carried out using blood. The source is a person aged 18 to 75 in good health.

This clone occurred once. J is TRBJ1-3 and V is TRBV6-1; 8 nucleotides agree with TRBD1. J was trimmed by 3 bases and V by 6 bases; bases with no gene match: 7. Germline V CDR1 and CDR2: MNHNS, SASEGT. CDR3 size: 15 residues. CDR3 sequence (DNA): TGTGCCAGCAGGCAGGGGGCTCTTGGTGGAAACACCATATATTTT. Its translation: CASRQGALGGNTIYF.

The chain joins TRBV27 to TRBJ2-7; D gene ambiguous. Germline V gene sequence: CDR1 MNHEY, CDR2 SMNVEV (reference sequence). This CDR3 has 13 residues. V lost 3 bases to trimming and J lost 3 bases, with 9 bases between them. The CDR3 bases are TGTGCCAGCAGTTTCCGGCATAACTACGAGCAGTACTTC. Its translation: CASSFRHNYEQYF.